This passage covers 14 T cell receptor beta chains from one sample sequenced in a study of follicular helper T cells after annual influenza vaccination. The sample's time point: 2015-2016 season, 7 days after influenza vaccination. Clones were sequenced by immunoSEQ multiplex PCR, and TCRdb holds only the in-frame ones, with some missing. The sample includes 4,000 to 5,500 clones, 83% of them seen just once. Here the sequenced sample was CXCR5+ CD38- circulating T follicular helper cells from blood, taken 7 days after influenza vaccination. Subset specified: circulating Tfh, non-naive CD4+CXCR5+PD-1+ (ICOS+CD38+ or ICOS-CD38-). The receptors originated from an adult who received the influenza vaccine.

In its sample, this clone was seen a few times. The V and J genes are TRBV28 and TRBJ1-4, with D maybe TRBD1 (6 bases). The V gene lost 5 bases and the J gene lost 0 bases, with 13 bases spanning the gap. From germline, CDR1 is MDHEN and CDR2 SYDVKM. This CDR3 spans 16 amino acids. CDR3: CASSIAAGATNEKLFF. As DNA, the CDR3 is TGTGCCAGCAGTATCGCCGCAGGGGCAACTAATGAAAAACTGTTTTTT.

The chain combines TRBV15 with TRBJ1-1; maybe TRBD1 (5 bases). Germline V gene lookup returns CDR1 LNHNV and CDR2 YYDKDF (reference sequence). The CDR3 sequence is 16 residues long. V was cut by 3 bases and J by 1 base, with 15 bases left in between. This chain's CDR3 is CATSSGRDGTNTEAFF. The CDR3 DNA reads TGTGCCACCAGCAGCGGACGGGACGGTACGAACACTGAAGCTTTCTTT.

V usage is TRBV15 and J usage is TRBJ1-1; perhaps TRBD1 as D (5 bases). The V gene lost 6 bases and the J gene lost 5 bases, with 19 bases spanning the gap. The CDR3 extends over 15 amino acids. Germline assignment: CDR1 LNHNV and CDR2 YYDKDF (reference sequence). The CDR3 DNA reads TGTGCCACCAGGGATCTGGGGGGGGGAAGGACTGAAGCTTTCTTT. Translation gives CATRDLGGGRTEAFF.

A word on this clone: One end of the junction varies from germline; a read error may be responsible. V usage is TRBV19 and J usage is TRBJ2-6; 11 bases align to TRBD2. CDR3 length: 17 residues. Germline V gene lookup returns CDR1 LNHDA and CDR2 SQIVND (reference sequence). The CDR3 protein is CASRIAGGNSGANVLTF. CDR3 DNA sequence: TGTGCCAGTAGAATAGCGGGGGGGAACTCTGGGGCCAACGTCCTGACTTTC.

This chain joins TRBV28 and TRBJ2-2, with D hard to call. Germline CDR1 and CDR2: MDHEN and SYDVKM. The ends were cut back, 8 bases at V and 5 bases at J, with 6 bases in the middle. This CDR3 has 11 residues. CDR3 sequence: CASGLTGELFF. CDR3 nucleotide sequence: TGTGCCAGCGGTCTTACCGGGGAGCTGTTTTTT.

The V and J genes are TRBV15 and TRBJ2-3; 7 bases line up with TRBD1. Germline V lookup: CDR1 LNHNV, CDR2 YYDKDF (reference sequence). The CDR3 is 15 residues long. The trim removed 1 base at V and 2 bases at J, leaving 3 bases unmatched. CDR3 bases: TGTGCCACCAGCAGAGGAGGGGGCCTCACAGATACGCAGTATTTT. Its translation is CATSRGGGLTDTQYF.

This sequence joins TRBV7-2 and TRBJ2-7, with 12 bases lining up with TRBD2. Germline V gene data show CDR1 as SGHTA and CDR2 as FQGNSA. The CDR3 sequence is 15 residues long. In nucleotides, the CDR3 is TGTGCTACTAGCGGGGGGTTCGGTTCCAGCTACGAGCAGTACTTC. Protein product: CATSGGFGSSYEQYF.

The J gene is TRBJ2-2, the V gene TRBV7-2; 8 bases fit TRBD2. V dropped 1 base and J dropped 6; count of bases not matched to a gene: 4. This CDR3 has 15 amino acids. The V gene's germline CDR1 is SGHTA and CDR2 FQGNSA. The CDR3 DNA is TGTGCCAGCAGCTTAGGTGGAGCGGGGGCCGGGGAGCTGTTTTTT. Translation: CASSLGGAGAGELFF.

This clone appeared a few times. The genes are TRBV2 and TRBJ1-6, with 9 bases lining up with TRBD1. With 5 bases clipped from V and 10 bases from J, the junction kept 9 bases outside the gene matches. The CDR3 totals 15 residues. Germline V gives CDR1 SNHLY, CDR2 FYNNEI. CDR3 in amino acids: CASSPGQGFGSPLHF. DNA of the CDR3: TGTGCCAGCAGTCCGGGACAGGGATTTGGATCACCCCTCCACTTT.

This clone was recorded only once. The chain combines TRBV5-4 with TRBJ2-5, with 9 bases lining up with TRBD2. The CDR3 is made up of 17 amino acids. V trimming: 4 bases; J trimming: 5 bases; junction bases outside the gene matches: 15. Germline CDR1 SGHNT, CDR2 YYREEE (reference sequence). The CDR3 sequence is CASSRASGGPRGETQYF. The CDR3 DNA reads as TGTGCCAGCAGCCGAGCCAGCGGGGGGCCGAGGGGGGAGACCCAGTACTTC.

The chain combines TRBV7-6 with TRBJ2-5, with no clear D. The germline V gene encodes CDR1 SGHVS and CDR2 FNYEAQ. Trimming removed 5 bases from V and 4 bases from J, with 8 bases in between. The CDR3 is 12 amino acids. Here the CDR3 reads CASSPLRETQYF. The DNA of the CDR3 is TGTGCCAGCAGCCCCCTGCGAGAGACCCAGTACTTC.

Written as DNA, the CDR3 is TGTGCCAGCAGCTTGGCTGGGACTAGCGCGAAAGAGACCCAGTACTTC. As protein: CASSLAGTSAKETQYF. The chain is built from TRBV5-4 and TRBJ2-5; 10 nucleotides line up with TRBD2. Germline V gives CDR1 SGHNT, CDR2 YYREEE (reference sequence). V was pared by 0 bases and J by 3 bases, with 5 bases of the junction left unmatched. This CDR3 is built from 16 residues.

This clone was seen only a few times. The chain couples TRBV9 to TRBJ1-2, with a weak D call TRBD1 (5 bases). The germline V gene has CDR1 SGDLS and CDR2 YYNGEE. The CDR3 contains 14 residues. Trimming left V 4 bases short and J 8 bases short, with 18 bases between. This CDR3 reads CASSSGTGLVGYTF. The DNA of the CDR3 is TGTGCCAGCAGCTCCGGGACGGGGCTCGTGGGCTACACCTTC.

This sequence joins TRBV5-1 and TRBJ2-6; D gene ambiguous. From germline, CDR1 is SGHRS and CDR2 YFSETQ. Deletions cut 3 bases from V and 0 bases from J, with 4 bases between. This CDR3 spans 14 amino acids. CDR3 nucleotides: TGCGCCAGCAGCTCGGACTCTGGGGCCAACGTCCTGACTTTC. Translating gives CASSSDSGANVLTF.